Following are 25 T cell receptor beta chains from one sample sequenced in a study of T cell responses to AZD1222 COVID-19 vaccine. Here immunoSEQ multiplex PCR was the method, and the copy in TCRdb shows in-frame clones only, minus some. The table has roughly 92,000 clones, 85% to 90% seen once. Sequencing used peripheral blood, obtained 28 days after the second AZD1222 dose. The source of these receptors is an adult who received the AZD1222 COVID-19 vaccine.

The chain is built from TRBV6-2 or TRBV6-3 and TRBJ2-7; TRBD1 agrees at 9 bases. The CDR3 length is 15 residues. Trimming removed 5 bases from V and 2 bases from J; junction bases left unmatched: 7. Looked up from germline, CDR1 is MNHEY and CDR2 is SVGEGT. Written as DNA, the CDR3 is TGTGCCAGCAGTAAACAGGGACAGGGTCCCTACGAGCAGTACTTC. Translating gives CASSKQGQGPYEQYF.

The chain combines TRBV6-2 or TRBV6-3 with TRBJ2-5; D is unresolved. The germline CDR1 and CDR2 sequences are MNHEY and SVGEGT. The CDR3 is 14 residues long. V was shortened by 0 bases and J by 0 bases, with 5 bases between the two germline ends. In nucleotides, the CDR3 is TGTGCCAGCAGTTACTCGTCTTACCAAGAGACCCAGTACTTC. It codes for CASSYSSYQETQYF.

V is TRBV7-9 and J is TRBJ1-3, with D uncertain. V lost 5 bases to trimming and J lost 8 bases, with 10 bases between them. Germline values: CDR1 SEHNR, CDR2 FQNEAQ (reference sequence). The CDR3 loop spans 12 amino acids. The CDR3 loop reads CASSNPKDTIYF. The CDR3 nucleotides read TGTGCCAGCAGCAACCCAAAGGACACCATATATTTT.

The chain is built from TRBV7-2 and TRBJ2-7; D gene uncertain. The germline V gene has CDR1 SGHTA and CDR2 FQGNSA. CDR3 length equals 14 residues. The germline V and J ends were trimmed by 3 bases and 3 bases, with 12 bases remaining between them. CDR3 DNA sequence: TGTGCCAGCAGCTTTGGAGTTTTCAACTACGAGCAGTACTTC. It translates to CASSFGVFNYEQYF.

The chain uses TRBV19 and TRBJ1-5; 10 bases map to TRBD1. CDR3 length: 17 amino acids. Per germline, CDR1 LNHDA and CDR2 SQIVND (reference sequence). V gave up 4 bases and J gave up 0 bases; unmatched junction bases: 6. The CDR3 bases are TGTGCCAGTAGTAAATGGACAGGGGGAGGTAGCAATCAGCCCCAGCATTTT. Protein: CASSKWTGGGSNQPQHF. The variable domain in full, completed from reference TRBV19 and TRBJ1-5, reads DGGITQSPKYLFRKEGQNVTLSCEQNLNHDAMYWYRQDPGQGLRLIYYSQIVNDFQKGDIAEGYSVSREKKESFPLTVTSAQKNPTAFYLCASSKWTGGGSNQPQHFGDGTRLSIL.

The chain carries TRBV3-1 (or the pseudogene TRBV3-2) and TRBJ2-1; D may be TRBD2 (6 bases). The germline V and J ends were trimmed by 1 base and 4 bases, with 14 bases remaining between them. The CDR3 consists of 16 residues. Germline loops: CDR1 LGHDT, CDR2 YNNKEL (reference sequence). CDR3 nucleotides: TGTGCCAGCAGCCAAGTGGGCAGGGCGGGGTACAATGAGCAGTTCTTC. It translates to CASSQVGRAGYNEQFF.

CDR3 nucleotides: TGTGCCAGCAGCTATAATTGGGGGACCCAGTACTTC. Its translation: CASSYNWGTQYF. The rearrangement links TRBV7-9 to TRBJ2-5, with no clear D. Germline V CDR1 and CDR2: SEHNR, FQNEAQ (reference sequence). This CDR3 has 12 residues. V gave up 4 bases and J gave up 7 bases, with 10 bases separating them.

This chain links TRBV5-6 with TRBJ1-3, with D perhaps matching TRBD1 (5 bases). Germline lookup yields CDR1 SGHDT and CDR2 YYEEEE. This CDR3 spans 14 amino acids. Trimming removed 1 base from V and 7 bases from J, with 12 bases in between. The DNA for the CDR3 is TGTGCCAGCAGCTTGAGGGGTAACGGGAACACCATATATTTT. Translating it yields CASSLRGNGNTIYF. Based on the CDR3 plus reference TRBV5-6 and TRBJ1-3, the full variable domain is DAGVTQSPTHLIKTRGQQVTLRCSPKSGHDTVSWYQQALGQGPQFIFQYYEEEERQRGNFPDRFSGHQFPNYSSELNVNALLLGDSALYLCASSLRGNGNTIYFGEGSWLTVV.

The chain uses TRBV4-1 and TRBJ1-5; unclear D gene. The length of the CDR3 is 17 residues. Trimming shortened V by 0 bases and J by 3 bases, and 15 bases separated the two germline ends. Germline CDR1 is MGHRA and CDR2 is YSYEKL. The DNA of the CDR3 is TGCGCCAGCAGCCAAGATGGTGAGGACGGAACCAATCAGCCCCAGCATTTT. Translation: CASSQDGEDGTNQPQHF.

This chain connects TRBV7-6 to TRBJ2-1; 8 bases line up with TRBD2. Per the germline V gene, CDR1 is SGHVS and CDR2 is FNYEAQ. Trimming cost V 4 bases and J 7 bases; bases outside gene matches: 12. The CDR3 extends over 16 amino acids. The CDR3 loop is CASSSRSGGSGNEQFF. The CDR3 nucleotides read TGTGCCAGCAGCTCTAGGAGCGGGGGTTCGGGTAATGAGCAGTTCTTC.

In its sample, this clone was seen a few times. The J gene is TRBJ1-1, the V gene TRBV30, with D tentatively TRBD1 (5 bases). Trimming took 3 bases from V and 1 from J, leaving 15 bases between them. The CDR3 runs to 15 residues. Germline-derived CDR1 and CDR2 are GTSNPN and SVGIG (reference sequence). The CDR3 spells CAWRDWWTKNTEAFF. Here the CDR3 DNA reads TGTGCCTGGAGGGATTGGTGGACAAAGAACACTGAAGCTTTCTTT.

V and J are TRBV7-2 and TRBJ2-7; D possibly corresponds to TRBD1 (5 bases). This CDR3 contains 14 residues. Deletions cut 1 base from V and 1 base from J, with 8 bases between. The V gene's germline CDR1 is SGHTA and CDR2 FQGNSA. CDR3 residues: CASSLVRQSYEQYF. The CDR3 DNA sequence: TGTGCCAGCAGCTTAGTTCGACAGTCCTACGAGCAGTACTTC.

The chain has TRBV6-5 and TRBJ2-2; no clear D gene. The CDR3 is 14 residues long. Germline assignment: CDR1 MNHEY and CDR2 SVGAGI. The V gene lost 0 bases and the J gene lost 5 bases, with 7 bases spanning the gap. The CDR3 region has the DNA TGTGCCAGCAGTTACTCGATGGGGACCGGGGAGCTGTTTTTT. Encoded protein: CASSYSMGTGELFF.

CDR3 nucleotides: TGTGCCAGCAGTTTACGGGGCATTGGGCCCCAGCATTTT. This encodes CASSLRGIGPQHF. The chain employs TRBV12-3 or TRBV12-4 and TRBJ1-5, with D possibly being TRBD1 (5 bases). The CDR3 has 13 residues. Deletions cut 2 bases from V and 9 bases from J, with 11 bases between.

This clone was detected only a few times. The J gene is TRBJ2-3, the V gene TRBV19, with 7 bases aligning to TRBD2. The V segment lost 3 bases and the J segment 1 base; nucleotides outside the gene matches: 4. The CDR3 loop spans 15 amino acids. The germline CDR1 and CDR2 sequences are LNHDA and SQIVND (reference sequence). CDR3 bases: TGTGCCAGTAGTATGGGGGGGGTGGGCACAGATACGCAGTATTTT. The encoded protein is CASSMGGVGTDTQYF.

CDR3 nucleotides: TGTGCCAGCAGTGAATCCCCAGGGGCGAACACTGAAGCTTTCTTT. As protein: CASSESPGANTEAFF. This sequence joins TRBV2 and TRBJ1-1; a possible D gene is TRBD1 (6 bases). Trimming took 2 bases from V and 1 from J, leaving 11 bases between them. From germline, CDR1 is SNHLY and CDR2 FYNNEI. This CDR3 region has 15 residues.

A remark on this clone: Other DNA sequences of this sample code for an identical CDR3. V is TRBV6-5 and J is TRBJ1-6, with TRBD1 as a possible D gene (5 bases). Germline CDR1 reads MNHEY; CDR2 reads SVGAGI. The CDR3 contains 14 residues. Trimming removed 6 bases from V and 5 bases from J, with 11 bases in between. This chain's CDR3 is CASRPGRNNSPLHF. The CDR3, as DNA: TGTGCCAGCAGACCGGGACGAAATAATTCACCCCTCCACTTT.

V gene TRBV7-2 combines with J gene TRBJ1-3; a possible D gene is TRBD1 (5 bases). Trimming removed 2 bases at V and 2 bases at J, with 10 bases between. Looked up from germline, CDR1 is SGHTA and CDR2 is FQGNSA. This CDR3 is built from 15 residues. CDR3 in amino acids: CASSLLAGAGNTIYF. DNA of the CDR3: TGTGCCAGCAGCTTATTGGCGGGGGCTGGAAACACCATATATTTT. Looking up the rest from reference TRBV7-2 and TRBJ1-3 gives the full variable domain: GAGVSQSPSNKVTEKGKDVELRCDPISGHTALYWYRQSLGQGLEFLIYFQGNSAPDKSGLPSDRFSAERTGGSVSTLTIQRTQQEDSAVYLCASSLLAGAGNTIYFGEGSWLTVV.

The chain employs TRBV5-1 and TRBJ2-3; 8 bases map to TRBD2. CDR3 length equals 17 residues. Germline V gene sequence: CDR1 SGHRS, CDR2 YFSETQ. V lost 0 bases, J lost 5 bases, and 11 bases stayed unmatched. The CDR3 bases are TGCGCCAGCAGCTTGGGCGGGAGGCTAGGAGGTGTAGATACGCAGTATTTT. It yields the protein CASSLGGRLGGVDTQYF.

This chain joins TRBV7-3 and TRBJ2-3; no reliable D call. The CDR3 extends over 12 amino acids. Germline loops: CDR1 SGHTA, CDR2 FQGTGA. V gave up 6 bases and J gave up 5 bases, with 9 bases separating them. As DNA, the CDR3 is TGTGCCAGCAGTGCCGGTAGAGATACGCAGTATTTT. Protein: CASSAGRDTQYF.

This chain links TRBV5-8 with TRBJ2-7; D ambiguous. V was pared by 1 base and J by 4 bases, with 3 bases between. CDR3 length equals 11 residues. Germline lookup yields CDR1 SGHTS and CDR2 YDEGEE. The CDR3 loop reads CASSLRYEQYF. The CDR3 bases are TGTGCCAGCAGCTTGAGGTACGAGCAGTACTTC.

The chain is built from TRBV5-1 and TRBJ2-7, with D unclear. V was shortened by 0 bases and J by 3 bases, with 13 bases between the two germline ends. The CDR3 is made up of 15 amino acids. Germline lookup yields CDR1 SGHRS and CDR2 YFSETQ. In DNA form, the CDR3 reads TGCGCCAGCAGCTTGGGCCTTGGGGTTATCTACGAGCAGTACTTC. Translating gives CASSLGLGVIYEQYF.

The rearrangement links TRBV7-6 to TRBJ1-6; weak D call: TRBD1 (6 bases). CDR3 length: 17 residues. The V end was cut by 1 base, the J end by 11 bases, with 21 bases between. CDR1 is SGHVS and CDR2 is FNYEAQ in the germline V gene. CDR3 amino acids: CASSLGGPDGNRAPLHF. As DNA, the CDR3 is TGTGCCAGCAGCTTAGGGGGGCCCGACGGGAACCGCGCACCCCTCCACTTT.

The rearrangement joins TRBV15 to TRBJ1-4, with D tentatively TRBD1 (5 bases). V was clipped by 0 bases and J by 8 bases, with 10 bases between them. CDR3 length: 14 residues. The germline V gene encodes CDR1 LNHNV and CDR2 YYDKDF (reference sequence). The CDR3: CATSRDQGREKLFF. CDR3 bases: TGTGCCACCAGCAGAGACCAGGGACGGGAAAAACTGTTTTTT.

The CDR3 spells CASSWAGGSGETQYF. As DNA, the CDR3 is TGTGCCAGCAGCTGGGCAGGGGGCTCAGGCGAGACCCAGTACTTC. The rearrangement links TRBV7-2 to TRBJ2-5; 8 bases map to TRBD1. Trimming at V came to 4 bases and at J to 5 bases, leaving 9 bases not matched to a gene. The CDR3 is 15 amino acids. CDR1 and CDR2 from the germline V gene are SGHTA and FQGNSA.